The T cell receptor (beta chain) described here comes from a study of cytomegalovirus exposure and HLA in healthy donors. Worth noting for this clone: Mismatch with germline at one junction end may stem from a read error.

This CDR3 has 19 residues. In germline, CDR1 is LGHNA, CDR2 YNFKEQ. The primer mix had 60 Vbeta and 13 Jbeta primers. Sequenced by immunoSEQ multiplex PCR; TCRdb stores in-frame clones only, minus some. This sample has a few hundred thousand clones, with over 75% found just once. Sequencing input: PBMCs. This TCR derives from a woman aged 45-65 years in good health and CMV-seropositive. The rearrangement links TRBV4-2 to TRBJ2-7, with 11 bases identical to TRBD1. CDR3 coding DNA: TGTGCCAGCAGCCAAGACTACCGGGACAGGGGGATTCCCACCTACGAGCGGTACTTC. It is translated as CASSQDYRDRGIPTYERYF.